These T cell receptor beta chains were read from a single sample in a study of T cell changes during pregnancy in multiple sclerosis. The protocol was immunoSEQ multiplex PCR, while the TCRdb copy is restricted to in-frame clones and leaves out a portion. The top ten clones hold 0.58% of a sample with under 80,000 clones, around 94% of them seen once. This sample comprised peripheral blood, obtained in the third trimester of pregnancy. The receptors here all came from a female donor with multiple sclerosis, enrolled in a pregnancy study. The CDR3 runs from the conserved cysteine through the conserved F or W. The order of the fields is J gene, clone size, D gene, V gene, CDR3 protein, CDR3 DNA. A D gene is named only where the DNA matches it firmly. A row's size may be missing; if present it is once, few, many or a size class.

>TRBJ2-1|-|TRBD1|TRBV29-1
CSGRRDRGAEQFF
TGCAGCGGAAGGAGGGACAGGGGCGCTGAGCAGTTCTTC
>TRBJ2-1|-|-|TRBV19
CASSISRLNEQFF
TGTGCCAGTAGTATCTCCCGGTTGAATGAGCAGTTCTTC
>TRBJ1-2|-|TRBD1|TRBV7-2
CASSLRFGTGLYGYTF
TGTGCCAGCAGCTTGAGGTTCGGGACAGGGCTCTATGGCTACACCTTC
>TRBJ1-5|-|-|TRBV10-1
CASSVRGNQPQHF
TGCGCCAGCAGTGTTAGGGGGAATCAGCCCCAGCATTTT
>TRBJ2-3|-|-|TRBV11-3
CASSLGGGAATDTQYF
TGTGCCAGCAGCTTAGGAGGGGGGGCGGCCACAGATACGCAGTATTTT
>TRBJ1-4|-|-|TRBV7-6
CASSLEGGLSEKLFF
TGTGCCAGCAGCTTAGAAGGAGGGCTTAGCGAAAAACTGTTTTTT
>TRBJ1-1|-|TRBD1|TRBV6-5
CASRRDRVTEAFF
TGTGCCAGCCGCCGGGACAGGGTTACTGAAGCTTTCTTT
>TRBJ2-2|-|-|TRBV5-6
CASSLIGLSPGELFF
TGTGCCAGCAGCTTGATCGGGTTGTCCCCCGGGGAGCTGTTTTTT
>TRBJ2-2|-|TRBD1|TRBV7-6
CASIPTGGTGELFF
TGTGCCAGCATCCCAACAGGGGGAACCGGGGAGCTGTTTTTT
>TRBJ2-3|once|TRBD2|TRBV6-4
CASSDSGLAGGVTDTQYF
TGTGCCAGCAGTGACTCAGGACTAGCGGGGGGGGTCACAGATACGCAGTATTTT
>TRBJ1-3|-|-|TRBV19
CASKGLSGNTIYF
TGTGCCAGTAAAGGACTATCTGGAAACACCATATATTTT
>TRBJ2-7|-|TRBD1|TRBV15
CATSRDPGQGYEQYF
TGTGCCACCAGCAGAGATCCGGGACAGGGCTACGAGCAGTACTTC
>TRBJ1-1|-|TRBD1|TRBV7-8
CASSSDRVGGVTEAFF
TGTGCCAGCAGCTCGGACAGGGTGGGGGGGGTCACTGAAGCTTTCTTT
>TRBJ2-4|once|-|TRBV11-1
CASSLVGGPTRIQYF
TGTGCCAGCAGCTTAGTGGGGGGGCCTACTCGGATTCAGTACTTC
>TRBJ1-5|-|TRBD1|TRBV5-6
CASSPYRGQGNQPQHF
TGTGCCAGCAGCCCCTACAGGGGGCAAGGCAATCAGCCCCAGCATTTT
>TRBJ1-2|once|-|TRBV7-2
CASSTAGGNYGYTF
TGTGCCAGCAGCACCGCCGGGGGGAACTATGGCTACACCTTC
>TRBJ2-3|-|TRBD2|TRBV6-4
CASSELAGAMDTQYF
TGTGCCAGCAGTGAGTTAGCGGGGGCGATGGATACGCAGTATTTT
>TRBJ1-2|-|-|TRBV5-6
CASSFFSWQDYGYTF
TGTGCCAGCAGCTTTTTTTCGTGGCAGGACTATGGCTACACCTTC
>TRBJ2-7|-|TRBD1|TRBV9
CASSEGQGSFYEQYF
TGTGCCAGCAGCGAGGGACAGGGGAGTTTCTACGAGCAGTACTTC
>TRBJ1-1|-|-|TRBV20-1
CSAYYTEAFF
TGCAGTGCTTATTACACTGAAGCTTTCTTT
>TRBJ1-1|-|TRBD1|TRBV4-2
CASSQMGPGGGNTEAFF
TGTGCCAGCAGCCAAATGGGGCCAGGGGGTGGCAACACTGAAGCTTTCTTT
>TRBJ2-5|-|-|TRBV9
CASSAGTQPQETQYF
TGTGCCAGCAGCGCCGGGACTCAACCCCAAGAGACCCAGTACTTC
>TRBJ1-1|-|TRBD1|TRBV6-5
CASSGQVNTEAFF
TGTGCCAGCAGCGGACAGGTCAACACTGAAGCTTTCTTT
>TRBJ1-1|-|-|TRBV5-6
CASSFTGPGGTEAFF
TGTGCCAGCAGCTTCACAGGGCCCGGGGGGACTGAAGCTTTCTTT
>TRBJ2-2|-|-|TRBV29-1
CSAGGRQAGELFF
TGCAGCGCCGGCGGGCGTCAGGCCGGGGAGCTGTTTTTT
>TRBJ1-2|-|-|TRBV30
CASYRDRPNGYTF
TGTGCCTCCTACAGGGACCGCCCTAATGGCTACACCTTC
>TRBJ1-4|-|TRBD1|TRBV9
CASSDRKDRLNEKLFF
TGTGCCAGCAGCGATCGAAAGGACAGGTTGAATGAAAAACTGTTTTTT
>TRBJ1-4|-|TRBD1|TRBV27
CASRERQGHINEKLFF
TGTGCCAGCCGAGAAAGACAGGGGCACATTAATGAAAAACTGTTTTTT
>TRBJ1-2|-|TRBD1|TRBV6-5
CASRQGPYGYTF
TGTGCCAGCAGACAGGGGCCCTATGGCTACACCTTC
>TRBJ1-6|-|TRBD1|TRBV4-3
CASSQEASGGSYNSPLHF
TGCGCCAGCAGCCAAGAAGCCTCAGGGGGTAGCTATAATTCACCCCTCCACTTT
>TRBJ2-7|-|TRBD1|TRBV6-1
CASSESSGGPYEQYF
TGTGCCAGCAGTGAATCGTCAGGGGGCCCGTACGAGCAGTACTTC
>TRBJ1-4|once|-|TRBV4-1
CASSQGEGATNEKLFF
TGCGCCAGCAGCCAAGGAGAGGGTGCAACTAATGAAAAACTGTTTTTT
>TRBJ2-3|-|TRBD1|TRBV7-9
CASSSGQGLTDTQYF
TGTGCCAGCAGCTCGGGACAGGGGCTTACAGATACGCAGTATTTT
>TRBJ2-7|-|-|TRBV6-5
CASSPRGEVYEQYF
TGTGCCAGCAGTCCCCGGGGTGAAGTTTACGAGCAGTACTTC
>TRBJ2-5|-|TRBD2|TRBV5-4
CASSWGGVETQYF
TGTGCCAGCAGCTGGGGGGGAGTAGAGACCCAGTACTTC
>TRBJ1-2|once|TRBD1|TRBV29-1
CSVEGTGIYGYTF
TGCAGCGTTGAAGGGACAGGGATCTATGGCTACACCTTC
>TRBJ2-1|-|TRBD2|TRBV4-3
CASSQDGGGLHLAYNEQFF
TGCGCCAGCAGCCAAGATGGGGGGGGACTCCATTTAGCCTACAATGAGCAGTTCTTC
>TRBJ1-1|-|-|TRBV5-8
CASSLVLTGHGNTEAFF
TGTGCCAGCAGCCTCGTCTTAACAGGGCATGGGAACACTGAAGCTTTCTTT
>TRBJ2-4|-|TRBD2|TRBV2
CASRLAGAKNIQYF
TGTGCCAGCAGACTAGCGGGAGCCAAAAACATTCAGTACTTC
>TRBJ1-1|-|-|TRBV19
CASSIEAGVPYTEAFF
TGTGCCAGTAGTATCGAGGCAGGGGTACCCTACACTGAAGCTTTCTTT
>TRBJ1-2|-|-|TRBV11-2
CASSYDTTGYTF
TGTGCCAGCAGTTACGACACAACGGGCTACACCTTC
>TRBJ2-1|-|TRBD2|TRBV18
CASSRRRAGELYNEQFF
TGTGCCAGCTCCCGACGTAGAGCGGGGGAACTCTACAATGAGCAGTTCTTC
>TRBJ2-2|-|-|TRBV10-3
CAINGRTRGTGELFF
TGTGCCATCAATGGACGGACGAGAGGGACCGGGGAGCTGTTTTTT
>TRBJ2-2|-|-|TRBV5-5
CASSLEQGSANTGELFF
TGTGCCAGCAGCTTGGAACAGGGTAGTGCGAACACCGGGGAGCTGTTTTTT
>TRBJ1-2|-|TRBD1|TRBV19
CASSIDGDRNYGYTF
TGTGCCAGTAGTATAGATGGGGACAGGAACTATGGCTACACCTTC
>TRBJ1-2|-|-|TRBV5-8
CASSLEPPGVGYTF
TGTGCCAGCAGCTTGGAACCGCCGGGGGTCGGCTACACCTTC
>TRBJ1-2|-|-|TRBV9
CASSVDGTRGGYTF
TGTGCCAGCAGCGTAGATGGGACACGGGGTGGCTACACCTTC
>TRBJ1-1|-|-|TRBV7-3
CASGLAPNTEAFF
TGTGCCAGCGGCTTGGCCCCGAACACTGAAGCTTTCTTT
>TRBJ2-7|-|TRBD2|TRBV6-1
CASRLAGGPLEQYF
TGTGCCAGCAGACTAGCGGGGGGGCCTCTCGAGCAGTACTTC